This T cell receptor (beta chain) originates from a study of blood T cells in healthy people across ages. Study conclusions and caveats: Conclusively comparing naive with antigen-experienced cells was impossible with unsorted PBMCs.

A second 7 to 11 cycle PCR used barcoded and J-beta primers. TCRdb itself ran the 5' RACE reads through MiXCR, one entry per CDR3 protein. Of 650,000 to 1,000,000 distinct CDR3 sequences in the sample, 35% to 40% are singletons; the top ten hold 10% to 15%. A remark on this clonotype: Its matching antigen is unknown.

The CDR3 loop spans 18 amino acids. Germline loops: CDR1 LGHNA, CDR2 YSLEER. V was pared by 0 bases and J by 7 bases, with 11 bases of the junction left unmatched. What was sequenced was blood. This chain uses TRBV4-3 with TRBJ2-2; TRBD2 matches at 10 bases. The source of this sequence is a man between 18 and 29 years old in good health. This chain's CDR3 is CASSQEGLARGPSGELFF. CDR3 bases: TGCGCCAGCAGCCAAGAGGGACTAGCGAGGGGGCCGAGCGGGGAGCTGTTTTTT.